These 29 T cell receptor beta chains came from one sample sequenced in a study of blood T cell repertoires in COVID-19. Profiled with immunoSEQ multiplex PCR; TCRdb holds only in-frame clones, not every one. The sample consists of around 250,000 clones, approximately 86% of them appearing once. The sample consisted of PBMCs or T cells enriched from blood (not recorded which). Source of these receptors: a woman aged 45 to 65 who had recovered from COVID-19.

The V and J genes are TRBV10-3 and TRBJ2-7, with TRBD2 matching 13 bases. In germline, CDR1 is ENHRY, CDR2 SYGVKD. The V segment lost 6 bases and the J segment 2 bases; nucleotides outside the gene matches: 1. The CDR3 is 14 residues long. CDR3 nucleotides: TGTGCCATCAGCGGACTAGCGGGAGCCTACGAGCAGTACTTC. Translating it yields CAISGLAGAYEQYF.

DNA of the CDR3: TGCGCCAGCAGTATCTCAGTGAACACTGAAGCTTTCTTT. Translated, it gives CASSISVNTEAFF. The rearrangement links TRBV5-1 to TRBJ1-1; D uncertain. The V end was cut by 5 bases, the J end by 0 bases, with 8 bases between. Germline assignment: CDR1 SGHRS and CDR2 YFSETQ. This CDR3 is 13 amino acids long.

The V and J genes are TRBV4-2 and TRBJ2-2; TRBD1 agrees at 9 bases. CDR1 is LGHNA and CDR2 is YNFKEQ in the germline V gene. Germline trimming cut 0 bases from V and 2 bases from J; bases unmatched to any gene: 7. The CDR3 runs to 18 residues. The DNA for the CDR3 is TGTGCCAGCAGCCAAGAAGGTCACAGGGGGCTCAACACCGGGGAGCTGTTTTTT. It encodes CASSQEGHRGLNTGELFF.

The V call is TRBV27, the J call TRBJ1-2; the D gene is possibly TRBD1 (5 bases). The length of the CDR3 is 15 residues. V was pared by 3 bases and J by 0 bases, with 11 bases between. Germline-derived CDR1 and CDR2 are MNHEY and SMNVEV (reference sequence). The CDR3 sequence is CASSLAGLANYGYTF. CDR3 nucleotides: TGTGCCAGCAGTTTGGCAGGGTTGGCTAACTATGGCTACACCTTC.

The V and J genes are TRBV28 and TRBJ2-7; possible D gene TRBD1, 6 bases. CDR3 size: 14 residues. Trimming left V 7 bases short and J 9 bases short, with 22 bases between. Germline V gene lookup returns CDR1 MDHEN and CDR2 SYDVKM. CDR3 loop: CASKYGTTSGVQYF. CDR3 sequence (DNA): TGTGCCAGCAAATACGGGACAACCTCTGGTGTGCAGTACTTC.

The rearrangement uses TRBV6-1 and TRBJ1-4; no definite D call. Trimming pared 0 bases from V and 10 bases from J, leaving 18 bases between. This CDR3 is 16 amino acids long. The germline V gene encodes CDR1 MNHNS and CDR2 SASEGT. CDR3 sequence: CASSEASTGKMGKLFF. In DNA form, the CDR3 reads TGTGCCAGCAGTGAAGCAAGTACGGGAAAAATGGGAAAACTGTTTTTT.

The rearrangement uses TRBV2 and TRBJ1-4; 7 bases map to TRBD1. The CDR3 is made up of 13 amino acids. Trimming took 8 bases from V and 7 from J; bases not matched to a gene: 7. Germline V CDR1 and CDR2: SNHLY, FYNNEI. This CDR3 is CASHRGEREKLFF. CDR3 nucleotides: TGTGCCAGCCACAGGGGAGAGCGTGAAAAACTGTTTTTT.

The chain combines TRBV5-4 with TRBJ2-5, with 7 bases aligning to TRBD2. The V segment lost 4 bases and the J segment 2 bases; nucleotides outside the gene matches: 5. The CDR3 has 14 residues. From germline, CDR1 is SGHNT and CDR2 YYREEE (reference sequence). CDR3 residues: CASSRWDYQETQYF. CDR3 sequence (DNA): TGTGCCAGCAGCCGATGGGACTATCAAGAGACCCAGTACTTC.

This clone was seen ten or more times. The chain links TRBV7-9 to TRBJ2-7; D is possibly TRBD1 (6 bases). The CDR3 extends over 13 amino acids. Germline-derived CDR1 and CDR2 are SEHNR and FQNEAQ (reference sequence). Trimming removed 5 bases at V and 6 bases at J, with 14 bases between. Here the CDR3 reads CASSPSQGPEQYF. The DNA of the CDR3 is TGTGCCAGCAGCCCATCACAGGGCCCCGAGCAGTACTTC.

This chain joins TRBV3-1 (or the pseudogene TRBV3-2) and TRBJ2-7; 10 bases fit TRBD2. This CDR3 is 16 amino acids long. The V segment lost 1 base and the J segment 9 bases; nucleotides outside the gene matches: 12. The germline V gene encodes CDR1 LGHDT and CDR2 YNNKEL (reference sequence). CDR3 DNA: TGTGCCAGCAGCCAAGGGATCCTAGCGGGAGTGATCGGGCAGTACTTC. Translated: CASSQGILAGVIGQYF.

This chain joins TRBV19 and TRBJ1-2; TRBD1 matches at 7 bases. After removal of 1 base from V and 4 bases from J, the junction contained 6 bases not matched to a gene. Germline V lookup: CDR1 LNHDA, CDR2 SQIVND (reference sequence). The CDR3 sequence is 15 residues long. CDR3 DNA: TGTGCCAGTAGTATAGCCCAGACAGGGAGCTATGGCTACACCTTC. It translates to CASSIAQTGSYGYTF.

The J gene is TRBJ1-1, the V gene TRBV30; 9 positions match TRBD1. The V and J ends lost 1 base and 1 base, in that order; junction bases with no gene match: 7. This CDR3 has 16 amino acids. The V gene's germline CDR1 is GTSNPN and CDR2 SVGIG (reference sequence). The CDR3: CAWSARTGGWNTEAFF. The CDR3 bases are TGTGCCTGGAGTGCCAGAACAGGGGGCTGGAACACTGAAGCTTTCTTT.

The chain carries TRBV10-3 and TRBJ2-1, with D tentatively TRBD2 (6 bases). CDR1 is ENHRY and CDR2 is SYGVKD in the germline V gene. The CDR3 is 15 amino acids. Trimming left V 3 bases short and J 5 bases short, with 14 bases between. The CDR3 DNA is TGTGCCATCAGTGACCTAACGGACTACAACAATGAGCAGTTCTTC. Its translation is CAISDLTDYNNEQFF.

The CDR3 spells CASSPMRGETQYF. DNA for the CDR3: TGTGCCAGCTCACCGATGAGGGGGGAGACCCAGTACTTC. This rearrangement joins TRBV18 to TRBJ2-5; D perhaps matches TRBD1 (6 bases). The V and J ends lost 3 bases and 5 bases respectively, with 10 bases between them. The CDR3 is made up of 13 amino acids. Germline lookup yields CDR1 KGHSH and CDR2 LQKENI.

This rearrangement joins TRBV19 to TRBJ2-1; D might be TRBD2 (6 bases). V shed 1 base and J shed 0 bases, with 16 bases lying between them. This CDR3 contains 18 residues. Germline CDR1 is LNHDA and CDR2 is SQIVND (reference sequence). CDR3 residues: CASSIGPSGGVSYNEQFF. The CDR3 DNA reads as TGTGCCAGTAGTATAGGCCCCAGCGGCGGGGTCTCCTACAATGAGCAGTTCTTC.

The chain employs TRBV9 and TRBJ1-1; no clear D. V was pared by 3 bases and J by 0 bases, with 15 bases between. CDR1 SGDLS and CDR2 YYNGEE come from the germline V gene. The CDR3 covers 16 residues. The CDR3 DNA sequence: TGTGCCAGCAGCGCGGATGACTTTGGTATGAACACTGAAGCTTTCTTT. Its translation: CASSADDFGMNTEAFF.

This sequence joins TRBV9 and TRBJ2-2; the D gene is possibly TRBD1 (6 bases). The ends were cut back, 4 bases at V and 2 bases at J, with 12 bases in the middle. There are 15 residues in the CDR3. From germline, CDR1 is SGDLS and CDR2 YYNGEE. The CDR3 region is CASSYGQPNTGELFF. In nucleotides, the CDR3 is TGTGCCAGCAGCTACGGACAGCCTAACACCGGGGAGCTGTTTTTT.

This clone was counted once. The rearrangement links TRBV9 to TRBJ2-5; 11 bases fit TRBD2. The CDR3 is 15 amino acids. Losses at the gene ends were 4 bases for V and 2 bases for J; bases not matched to a gene: 4. The germline V gene encodes CDR1 SGDLS and CDR2 YYNGEE. The CDR3, as DNA: TGTGCCAGCAGCCCGGGGACTAGCGGTCAAGAGACCCAGTACTTC. It encodes CASSPGTSGQETQYF.

The chain links TRBV19 to TRBJ2-7; a possible D gene is TRBD1 (6 bases). The CDR3 has 14 residues. Germline V CDR1 and CDR2: LNHDA, SQIVND (reference sequence). V was clipped by 4 bases and J by 4 bases, with 14 bases between them. CDR3 nucleotide sequence: TGTGCCAGTAGTAATCTGGGGGCAGCTTACGAGCAGTACTTC. This gives the protein CASSNLGAAYEQYF.

The chain uses TRBV15 and TRBJ2-2, with 7 bases fitting TRBD2. Trimming removed 1 base from V and 1 base from J; junction bases left unmatched: 0. The germline V gene has CDR1 LNHNV and CDR2 YYDKDF (reference sequence). CDR3 length: 15 residues. The chain's CDR3 is CATSRGTRNTGELFF. As DNA, the CDR3 is TGTGCCACCAGCAGAGGGACTAGGAACACCGGGGAGCTGTTTTTT.

The chain recombines TRBV4-1 with TRBJ1-5; 10 bases line up with TRBD1. The CDR3 loop spans 17 amino acids. The V gene end was trimmed by 3 bases and the J gene end by 4 bases; junction bases not matched to a gene: 9. Germline V gene lookup returns CDR1 MGHRA and CDR2 YSYEKL. CDR3 nucleotides: TGCGCCAGCAGCCACCAGGACAGGGGGAACTCGAATCAGCCCCAGCATTTT. It codes for CASSHQDRGNSNQPQHF.

The chain uses TRBV18 and TRBJ1-6; 8 bases align to TRBD1. After removal of 3 bases from V and 9 bases from J, the junction contained 7 bases not matched to a gene. The CDR3 is 15 amino acids. Per the germline V gene, CDR1 is KGHSH and CDR2 is LQKENI. The CDR3 DNA reads as TGTGCCAGCTCACCTGCGGACAGGGATTCTTCACCCCTCCACTTT. As protein: CASSPADRDSSPLHF.

V usage is TRBV28 and J usage is TRBJ2-1, with D possibly being TRBD2 (5 bases). This CDR3 is 15 amino acids long. Deletions cut 7 bases from V and 4 bases from J, with 17 bases between. Germline V lookup: CDR1 MDHEN, CDR2 SYDVKM. The CDR3 nucleotides read TGTGCCAGCACCCTCCTCGGGCGGGCATACAATGAGCAGTTCTTC. Residues: CASTLLGRAYNEQFF.

This clone was found once. V gene TRBV5-1 combines with J gene TRBJ1-2, with D hard to call. CDR3 size: 13 residues. The germline V gene encodes CDR1 SGHRS and CDR2 YFSETQ. Trimming cost V 3 bases and J 3 bases, with 9 bases left between them. As DNA, the CDR3 is TGCGCCAGCAGCTCCGGGGAAGACTATGGCTACACCTTC. As protein: CASSSGEDYGYTF.

The chain employs TRBV11-3 and TRBJ2-3; D is perhaps TRBD1 (6 bases). The germline gives CDR1 SGHNT, CDR2 YENEEA. The CDR3 contains 15 residues. Trimming removed 6 bases at V and 1 base at J, with 14 bases between. The CDR3 loop reads CASSTRAGGTDTQYF. DNA for the CDR3: TGTGCCAGCAGTACGAGGGCAGGGGGCACAGATACGCAGTATTTT.

This clone was observed a handful of times. The chain joins TRBV5-4 to TRBJ1-2; 7 nucleotides align to TRBD1. The CDR3 loop spans 13 amino acids. Germline trimming cut 2 bases from V and 2 bases from J; bases unmatched to any gene: 0. In germline, CDR1 is SGHNT, CDR2 YYREEE (reference sequence). CDR3 nucleotide sequence: TGTGCCAGCAGCTTAGGGGGCAACTATGGCTACACCTTC. This sequence encodes CASSLGGNYGYTF. Drawing the rest from reference TRBV5-4 and TRBJ1-2, the complete variable domain is ETGVTQSPTHLIKTRGQQVTLRCSSQSGHNTVSWYQQALGQGPQFIFQYYREEENGRGNFPPRFSGLQFPNYSSELNVNALELDDSALYLCASSLGGNYGYTFGSGTRLTVV.

Only one count was recorded for this clone. The chain combines TRBV18 with TRBJ1-1; the D is unclear. Trimming removed 2 bases at V and 0 bases at J, with 7 bases between. CDR1 is KGHSH and CDR2 is LQKENI in the germline V gene. The CDR3 spans 14 residues. CDR3 sequence (DNA): TGTGCCAGCTCACCAGGTACAGTGAACACTGAAGCTTTCTTT. This gives the protein CASSPGTVNTEAFF.

The chain couples TRBV27 to TRBJ2-1; 7 bases match TRBD2. Looked up from germline, CDR1 is MNHEY and CDR2 is SMNVEV (reference sequence). The CDR3 contains 13 residues. The ends lost 6 bases at V and 3 bases at J; junction bases unmatched: 2. The CDR3 spells CASRWTSYNEQFF. CDR3 sequence (DNA): TGTGCCAGCAGATGGACTAGCTACAATGAGCAGTTCTTC.

The CDR3 loop reads CASCTTGDGTGYTF. The CDR3 DNA reads as TGTGCCAGTTGCACTACAGGGGATGGAACTGGCTACACCTTC. This chain connects TRBV6-5 to TRBJ1-2, with TRBD1 identical over 7 bases. The CDR3 has 14 amino acids. Trimming at V came to 9 bases and at J to 7 bases, leaving 14 bases not matched to a gene. Germline-derived CDR1 and CDR2 are MNHEY and SVGAGI.